Presented here are 25 T cell receptor beta chains from one specimen sequenced in a study of cytomegalovirus exposure and HLA in healthy donors. The PCR employed 60 Vbeta primers together with 13 Jbeta primers. Repertoires were generated with immunoSEQ multiplex PCR, while TCRdb's copy carries only in-frame clones and drops some. The table includes 200,000 to 250,000 clones, around 85% detected once. Sequences were obtained from PBMCs. The origin of the receptors is a human donor in good health.

The rearrangement joins TRBV9 to TRBJ2-7, with 7 bases identical to TRBD1. Trimming at V came to 3 bases and at J to 3 bases, leaving 6 bases not matched to a gene. Per germline, CDR1 SGDLS and CDR2 YYNGEE. The CDR3 covers 14 residues. The CDR3 is CASSEGGGYYEQYF. Here the CDR3 DNA reads TGTGCCAGCAGCGAAGGGGGCGGCTACTACGAGCAGTACTTC.

The chain is built from TRBV9 and TRBJ2-5, with D tentatively TRBD2 (6 bases). Germline assignment: CDR1 SGDLS and CDR2 YYNGEE. Trimming removed 4 bases from V and 5 bases from J, with 12 bases in between. CDR3 length: 13 amino acids. For the CDR3, the DNA is TGTGCCAGCAGCCTGGGACTGGGGGAGACCCAGTACTTC. Its protein product is CASSLGLGETQYF. Supplemented by reference TRBV9 and TRBJ2-5, the full variable domain reads DSGVTQTPKHLITATGQRVTLRCSPRSGDLSVYWYQQSLDQGLQFLIQYYNGEERAKGNILERFSAQQFPDLHSELNLSSLELGDSALYFCASSLGLGETQYFGPGTRLLVL.

This clone has only a few counts. The rearrangement uses TRBV19 and TRBJ2-7, with D maybe TRBD2 (5 bases). The ends were cut back, 3 bases at V and 0 bases at J, with 12 bases in the middle. The CDR3 sequence is 15 residues long. Germline CDR1 LNHDA, CDR2 SQIVND (reference sequence). This CDR3 reads CASSIGVSISYEQYF. CDR3 DNA: TGTGCCAGTAGTATCGGGGTCTCCATCTCCTACGAGCAGTACTTC.

V usage is TRBV11-2 and J usage is TRBJ2-7, with 9 positions matching TRBD2. V lost 4 bases and J lost 7; bases outside the gene matches: 11. The germline gives CDR1 SGHAT, CDR2 FQNNGV. This CDR3 contains 15 residues. The CDR3, as DNA: TGTGCCAGCAGCTCCGTTAGCGGGAGTGGGCGTGAGCAGTACTTC. Encoded protein: CASSSVSGSGREQYF. Using reference TRBV11-2 and TRBJ2-7 for the parts outside the CDR3, the full variable domain is EAGVAQSPRYKIIEKRQSVAFWCNPISGHATLYWYQQILGQGPKLLIQFQNNGVVDDSQLPKDRFSAERLKGVDSTLKIQPAKLEDSAVYLCASSSVSGSGREQYFGPGTRLTVT.

The chain has TRBV7-9 and TRBJ2-7, with D uncertain. V lost 1 base and J 2 bases, leaving 12 bases between the germline ends. There are 15 residues in the CDR3. CDR1 is SEHNR and CDR2 is FQNEAQ in the germline V gene (reference sequence). The CDR3 DNA is TGTGCCAGCAGCTTAGTCGTCTCGGGTACCTACGAGCAGTACTTC. Its translation is CASSLVVSGTYEQYF.

The chain carries TRBV19 and TRBJ2-7, with TRBD2 matching over 8 bases. Germline assignment: CDR1 LNHDA and CDR2 SQIVND (reference sequence). V gave up 2 bases and J gave up 7 bases; unmatched junction bases: 10. The length of the CDR3 is 15 residues. This chain's CDR3 is CASSIQASGSWEQYF. Written as DNA, the CDR3 is TGTGCCAGTAGTATACAGGCCAGCGGGAGCTGGGAGCAGTACTTC.

This rearrangement joins TRBV4-3 to TRBJ2-7; 9 bases are shared with TRBD2. The trim removed 4 bases at V and 2 bases at J, leaving 6 bases unmatched. This CDR3 is 15 amino acids long. Germline-derived CDR1 and CDR2 are LGHNA and YSLEER. DNA for the CDR3: TGCGCCAGCAGCCCCTCGACTAGCGGACCCTACGAGCAGTACTTC. Translated: CASSPSTSGPYEQYF.

This clone was counted ten times or more. The chain joins TRBV29-1 to TRBJ1-1; 8 bases are shared with TRBD1. Trimming cost V 7 bases and J 5 bases; bases outside gene matches: 9. Germline V gene data show CDR1 as SQVTM and CDR2 as ANQGSEA. The CDR3 has 13 residues. CDR3 DNA: TGCAGCGGTAAAGGACAGGGAGAAACTGAAGCTTTCTTT. Protein: CSGKGQGETEAFF.

This chain uses TRBV28 with TRBJ2-5; D uncertain. Between the trimmed V and J ends, which lost 3 bases and 1 base, there was a span of 6 bases. The germline CDR1 and CDR2 sequences are MDHEN and SYDVKM. The CDR3 has 13 amino acids. The CDR3 is CASSFFLQETQYF. Here the CDR3 DNA reads TGTGCCAGCAGTTTCTTTCTCCAAGAGACCCAGTACTTC.

This chain uses TRBV7-9 with TRBJ1-1; D remains ambiguous. This CDR3 is 14 amino acids long. Germline CDR1 and CDR2: SEHNR and FQNEAQ (reference sequence). Deletions cut 3 bases from V and 2 bases from J, with 10 bases between. CDR3 loop: CASSLHTDNTEAFF. The CDR3 DNA is TGTGCCAGCAGCTTGCACACAGATAACACTGAAGCTTTCTTT.

The V gene is TRBV29-1, the J gene TRBJ1-3, with TRBD1 matching over 9 bases. V shed 7 bases, J shed 7 bases, and the junction held 11 bases outside the gene matches. This CDR3 contains 14 residues. Germline values: CDR1 SQVTM, CDR2 ANQGSEA. The CDR3 spells CSGSSTGGSNTIYF. For the CDR3, the DNA is TGCAGCGGATCATCGACAGGGGGGAGCAACACCATATATTTT.

This clone was detected once. The chain carries TRBV7-9 and TRBJ2-7; TRBD1 agrees at 9 bases. This CDR3 contains 17 residues. Germline CDR1 SEHNR, CDR2 FQNEAQ (reference sequence). Germline trimming cut 3 bases from V and 1 base from J; bases unmatched to any gene: 10. CDR3 sequence reads: CASSFSTGTGSSYEQYF. CDR3 DNA: TGTGCCAGCAGCTTCAGCACCGGGACAGGGAGTTCCTACGAGCAGTACTTC.

The chain links TRBV2 to TRBJ1-4; 8 bases agree with TRBD1. There are 15 residues in the CDR3. The germline CDR1 and CDR2 sequences are SNHLY and FYNNEI. V shed 4 bases and J 7 bases; nucleotides not matched to a gene: 8. In DNA form, the CDR3 reads TGTGCCAGCAGTGCCCTGGGACAGGAGGGTGAAAAACTGTTTTTT. This translates into CASSALGQEGEKLFF. The whole variable domain, remainder taken from reference TRBV2 and TRBJ1-4, is EPEVTQTPSHQVTQMGQEVILRCVPISNHLYFYWYRQILGQKVEFLVSFYNNEISEKSEIFDDQFSVERPDGSNFTLKIRSTKLEDSAMYFCASSALGQEGEKLFFGSGTQLSVL.

The chain employs TRBV6-5 and TRBJ1-1; no firm D call. The CDR3 is 14 amino acids. Germline CDR1 is MNHEY and CDR2 is SVGAGI. V was clipped by 5 bases and J by 4 bases, with 14 bases between them. The CDR3: CASSNGLQSTEAFF. In nucleotides, the CDR3 is TGTGCCAGCAGTAACGGACTCCAGAGCACTGAAGCTTTCTTT.

V gene TRBV6-1 combines with J gene TRBJ1-1, with D perhaps TRBD1 (6 bases). The V gene's germline CDR1 is MNHNS and CDR2 SASEGT. The CDR3 is made up of 14 amino acids. V shed 6 bases and J shed 2 bases, with 13 bases lying between them. The CDR3 nucleotides are TGTGCCAGCAGGTACAGGGATAGAAACACTGAAGCTTTCTTT. Translation gives CASRYRDRNTEAFF.

The chain carries TRBV6-5 and TRBJ2-7; perhaps TRBD1 as D (5 bases). The CDR3 sequence is 13 residues long. The germline V and J ends were trimmed by 4 bases and 1 base, with 8 bases remaining between them. Germline-derived CDR1 and CDR2 are MNHEY and SVGAGI. CDR3 amino acids: CASSLTDSYEQYF. The CDR3 DNA sequence: TGTGCCAGCAGTTTGACAGATTCCTACGAGCAGTACTTC.

Only one count was recorded for this clone. CDR3 sequence reads: CASSFGHGGPQHF. CDR3 DNA sequence: TGTGCCAGCAGTTTCGGCCATGGCGGTCCCCAGCATTTT. The chain has TRBV27 and TRBJ1-5; D is undetermined. The length of the CDR3 is 13 residues. CDR1 is MNHEY, CDR2 SMNVEV, per germline (reference sequence). The germline V and J ends were trimmed by 3 bases and 10 bases, with 13 bases remaining between them.

The chain recombines TRBV19 with TRBJ2-2, with TRBD1 as a possible D gene (7 bases). Looked up from germline, CDR1 is LNHDA and CDR2 is SQIVND (reference sequence). This CDR3 spans 18 amino acids. The V gene lost 4 bases and the J gene lost 5 bases, with 23 bases spanning the gap. In DNA, the CDR3 is TGTGCCAGTAGTACGCGACAGGGAGGATCGGGAAAAACCGGGGAGCTGTTTTTT. This codes for CASSTRQGGSGKTGELFF.

This chain links TRBV28 with TRBJ2-1; 9 positions match TRBD2. The germline gives CDR1 MDHEN, CDR2 SYDVKM. The CDR3 sequence is 14 residues long. Trimming cost V 6 bases and J 8 bases; bases outside gene matches: 8. CDR3 nucleotide sequence: TGTGCCAGCAGGTTAGCGGGAGTGGGCTATGAGCAGTTCTTC. As protein: CASRLAGVGYEQFF.

The CDR3 region has the DNA TGTGCCAGCAGCTTGGGAGACCGGTCGGAGTATTTT. The encoded protein is CASSLGDRSEYF. The V gene is TRBV7-9, the J gene TRBJ2-3, with D tentatively TRBD2 (5 bases). The CDR3 has 12 amino acids. CDR1 is SEHNR and CDR2 is FQNEAQ in the germline V gene (reference sequence). Trimming cost V 3 bases and J 13 bases, with 14 bases left between them.

The V and J genes are TRBV28 and TRBJ2-3; 8 bases agree with TRBD2. The CDR3 totals 14 residues. J gave up 6 bases and V 5 bases, and 7 bases lay outside the gene matches. Germline assignment: CDR1 MDHEN and CDR2 SYDVKM. The CDR3 loop reads CASSPGLAGDTQYF. The CDR3 nucleotides are TGTGCCAGCAGTCCTGGACTAGCTGGGGATACGCAGTATTTT.

The genes are TRBV4-1 and TRBJ1-5; a weak D match, TRBD1 (5 bases). Germline V gene lookup returns CDR1 MGHRA and CDR2 YSYEKL. The CDR3 totals 17 residues. Trimming left V 0 bases short and J 0 bases short, with 12 bases between. The CDR3 nucleotides read TGCGCCAGCAGCCAAGATTGGGGGGGTAATAGCAATCAGCCCCAGCATTTT. Translation gives CASSQDWGGNSNQPQHF.

This sequence joins TRBV27 and TRBJ2-7; weak D call: TRBD2 (5 bases). The ends were cut back, 3 bases at V and 0 bases at J, with 12 bases in the middle. The length of the CDR3 is 15 residues. Per the germline V gene, CDR1 is MNHEY and CDR2 is SMNVEV (reference sequence). In DNA form, the CDR3 reads TGTGCCAGCAGTTTGAGCGGAGTCAGCTCCTACGAGCAGTACTTC. Its protein product is CASSLSGVSSYEQYF.

In the case of this clone: The junction differs from germline at one of its ends, possibly a read error. The chain links TRBV7-7 to TRBJ2-5; the D gene is possibly TRBD1 (5 bases). Germline V lookup: CDR1 SSHAT, CDR2 FNYEAQ (reference sequence). This CDR3 comprises 14 residues. The CDR3 coding sequence is TGTGCTAGCAGCCATCAGGGATATAGGGAGACCCAGTACTTC. Translation: CASSHQGYRETQYF.

The chain carries TRBV13 and TRBJ2-7; possibly TRBD2 for D (8 bases). Germline values: CDR1 PRHDT, CDR2 FYEKMQ (reference sequence). CDR3 length equals 14 residues. Between the trimmed V and J ends, which lost 3 bases and 6 bases, there was a span of 15 bases. The CDR3 region is CASSFLAGQREQYF. CDR3 bases: TGTGCCAGCAGCTTTTTAGCGGGACAGCGCGAGCAGTACTTC.